The clone carrying this TCR beta chain was seen many times. The antigen remains unidentified. This specimen comes from a study of shared clonotypes between healthy human individuals. General study points: Researchers found naive subsets generally carried larger estimated richness than memory subsets. A small donor pool kept down the genetic and exposure-history diversity that was represented.

Libraries were prepared by immunoSEQ multiplex PCR; TCRdb keeps only in-frame clonotypes and omits some of them. The data show over a million clones, with approximately 80% seen just once and 0.6% to 0.75% held by the top ten. Germline V lookup: CDR1 MNHEY, CDR2 SVGAGI. The CDR3 loop spans 13 amino acids. V dropped 7 bases and J dropped 7; count of bases not matched to a gene: 9. The sequence derives from a man aged 18 to 29 in good health. Some clones in this sample may be carry-over from other donors' samples. Input material: memory CD4+ T cells from PBMCs. Subset in this sample: CD45RA-negative fraction. J is TRBJ1-2 and V is TRBV6-5; 7 bases are shared with TRBD1. CDR3: CASIRDRAGGYTF. The CDR3 region has the DNA TGTGCCAGCATCCGTGACAGGGCGGGTGGCTACACCTTC.